Presented here are 10 T cell receptor beta chains from one specimen sequenced in a study of graft-versus-host responses after intestinal transplantation. TCRdb's table, derived via immunoSEQ multiplex PCR, lists solely in-frame clones and lacks some. In the table there are approximately 20,000 clones, around 81% of which are singletons. Processing was applied to graft tissue in order to liberate intraepithelial and lamina propria lymphocytes. Source: ileum tissue, taken 12 days after intestinal transplant. Source of these receptors: a human patient who received an intestinal transplant, so some T cells may come from the graft donor.

The V and J genes are TRBV2 and TRBJ1-4; 8 nucleotides line up with TRBD1. The CDR3 runs to 17 residues. Germline V CDR1 and CDR2: SNHLY, FYNNEI. The V gene end was trimmed by 2 bases and the J gene end by 4 bases; junction bases not matched to a gene: 9. CDR3 nucleotide sequence: TGTGCCAGCAGTGAACAGGTCAGGGGGCAAGGTAATGAAAAACTGTTTTTT. Amino acid sequence: CASSEQVRGQGNEKLFF.

There are a few counts of this clone. The gene calls are TRBV5-6 and TRBJ2-1, with D possibly matching TRBD2 (5 bases). The germline V gene has CDR1 SGHDT and CDR2 YYEEEE. The CDR3 totals 19 residues. The V end was cut by 3 bases, the J end by 0 bases, with 22 bases between. Here the CDR3 reads CASSSVPGSVWSSYNEQFF. The CDR3 DNA sequence: TGTGCCAGCAGCTCGGTTCCGGGGTCGGTCTGGAGCTCCTACAATGAGCAGTTCTTC. Full variable domain (outside the CDR3, taken from reference TRBV5-6 and TRBJ2-1): DAGVTQSPTHLIKTRGQQVTLRCSPKSGHDTVSWYQQALGQGPQFIFQYYEEEERQRGNFPDRFSGHQFPNYSSELNVNALLLGDSALYLCASSSVPGSVWSSYNEQFFGPGTRLTVL.

This rearrangement joins TRBV15 to TRBJ1-3; no firm D call. The CDR3 consists of 13 residues. Trimming pared 2 bases from V and 0 bases from J, leaving 2 bases between. Germline V gene data show CDR1 as LNHNV and CDR2 as YYDKDF (reference sequence). The CDR3: CATSRHSGNTIYF. The CDR3, as DNA: TGTGCCACCAGCAGACACTCTGGAAACACCATATATTTT.

A single count supports this clone. J is TRBJ1-1 and V is TRBV5-8; 7 bases fit TRBD1. CDR3 length: 14 amino acids. V was pared by 0 bases and J by 6 bases, with 5 bases of the junction left unmatched. Germline CDR1 and CDR2: SGHTS and YDEGEE. The CDR3, as DNA: TGTGCCAGCAGCTTGGCGCGGGACAGCCCTGAAGCTTTCTTT. This encodes CASSLARDSPEAFF. Looking up the rest from reference TRBV5-8 and TRBJ1-1 gives the full variable domain: EAGVTQSPTHLIKTRGQQATLRCSPISGHTSVYWYQQALGLGLQFLLWYDEGEERNRGNFPPRFSGRQFPNYSSELNVNALELEDSALYLCASSLARDSPEAFFGQGTRLTVV.

This chain links TRBV4-3 with TRBJ1-5; D is ambiguous. This CDR3 comprises 13 residues. Per the germline V gene, CDR1 is LGHNA and CDR2 is YSLEER. Trimming cost V 0 bases and J 5 bases, with 5 bases left between them. This CDR3 is CASSQDRYQPQHF. CDR3 in DNA: TGCGCCAGCAGCCAAGACAGATATCAGCCCCAGCATTTT.

The chain recombines TRBV29-1 with TRBJ2-3; TRBD2 matches at 13 bases. The CDR3 totals 16 residues. With V trimmed by 4 bases and J by 5 bases, 9 bases remained unmatched. Germline assignment: CDR1 SQVTM and CDR2 ANQGSEA. This CDR3 is CSVAGTSGALGDTQYF. CDR3 nucleotide sequence: TGCAGCGTTGCTGGGACTAGCGGGGCATTGGGAGATACGCAGTATTTT.

The chain combines TRBV6-5 with TRBJ2-5, with D tentatively TRBD2 (5 bases). CDR3 length: 16 amino acids. Germline assignment: CDR1 MNHEY and CDR2 SVGAGI. Trimming took 0 bases from V and 5 from J, leaving 16 bases between them. CDR3 DNA sequence: TGTGCCAGCAGTTACTCGACGCGAGGGTTGAGGGAGACCCAGTACTTC. Amino acid sequence: CASSYSTRGLRETQYF.

The chain is built from TRBV7-9 and TRBJ2-7; TRBD1 matches at 9 bases. Germline assignment: CDR1 SEHNR and CDR2 FQNEAQ (reference sequence). CDR3 size: 13 residues. Losses at the gene ends were 5 bases for V and 5 bases for J; bases not matched to a gene: 4. In DNA form, the CDR3 reads TGTGCCAGCAGCACGGGACAGGGACACGAGCAGTACTTC. It yields the protein CASSTGQGHEQYF.

V gene TRBV7-9 combines with J gene TRBJ2-3, with 11 bases lining up with TRBD2. The CDR3 is 18 residues long. The V gene end was trimmed by 5 bases and the J gene end by 2 bases; junction bases not matched to a gene: 12. CDR1 is SEHNR, CDR2 FQNEAQ, per germline (reference sequence). Written as DNA, the CDR3 is TGTGCCAGCAGCCCAAACCTTATGACTAGCGGGATCACAGATACGCAGTATTTT. As protein: CASSPNLMTSGITDTQYF.

The rearrangement links TRBV29-1 to TRBJ2-3, with no clear D. This CDR3 has 12 residues. Trimming cost V 3 bases and J 1 base, with 5 bases left between them. Per the germline V gene, CDR1 is SQVTM and CDR2 is ANQGSEA. CDR3 in amino acids: CSVEAGTDTQYF. CDR3 nucleotide sequence: TGCAGCGTTGAGGCAGGCACAGATACGCAGTATTTT.